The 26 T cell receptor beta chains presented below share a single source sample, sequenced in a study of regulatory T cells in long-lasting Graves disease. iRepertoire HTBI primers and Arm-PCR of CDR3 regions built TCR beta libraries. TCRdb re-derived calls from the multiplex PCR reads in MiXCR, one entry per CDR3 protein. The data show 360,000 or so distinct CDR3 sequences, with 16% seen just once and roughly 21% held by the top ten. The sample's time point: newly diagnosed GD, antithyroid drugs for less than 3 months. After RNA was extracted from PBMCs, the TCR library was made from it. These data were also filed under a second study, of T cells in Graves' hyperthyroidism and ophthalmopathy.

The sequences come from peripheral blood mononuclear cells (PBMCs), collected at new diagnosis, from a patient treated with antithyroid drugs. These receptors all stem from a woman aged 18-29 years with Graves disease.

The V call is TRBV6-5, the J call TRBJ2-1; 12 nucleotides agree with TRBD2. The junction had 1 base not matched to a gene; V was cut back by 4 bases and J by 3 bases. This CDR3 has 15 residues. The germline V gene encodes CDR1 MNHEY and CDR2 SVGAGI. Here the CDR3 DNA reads TGTGCCAGCAGTTGGACTAGCGGGGTCTACAATGAGCAGTTCTTC. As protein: CASSWTSGVYNEQFF.

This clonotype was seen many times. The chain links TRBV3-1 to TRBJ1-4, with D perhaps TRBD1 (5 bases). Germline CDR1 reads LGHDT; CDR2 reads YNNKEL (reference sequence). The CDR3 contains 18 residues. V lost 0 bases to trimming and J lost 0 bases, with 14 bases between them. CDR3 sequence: CASSQEVGGTATNEKLFF. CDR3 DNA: TGTGCCAGCAGCCAAGAAGTCGGGGGGACTGCAACTAATGAAAAACTGTTTTTT.

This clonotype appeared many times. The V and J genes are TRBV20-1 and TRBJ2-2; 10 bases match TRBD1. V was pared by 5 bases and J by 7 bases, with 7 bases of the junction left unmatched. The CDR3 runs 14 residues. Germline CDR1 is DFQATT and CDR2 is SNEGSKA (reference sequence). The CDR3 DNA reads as TGCAGTGCTCGTAGACAGGGGGCGGGCGGGGAGCTGTTTTTT. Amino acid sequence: CSARRQGAGGELFF.

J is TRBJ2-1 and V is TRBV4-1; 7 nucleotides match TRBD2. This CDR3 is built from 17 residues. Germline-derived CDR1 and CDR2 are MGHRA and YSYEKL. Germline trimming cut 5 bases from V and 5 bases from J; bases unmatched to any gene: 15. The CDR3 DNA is TGCGCCAGCAGCATAAGTGGAGCGGGATGGAGGAACAATGAGCAGTTCTTC. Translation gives CASSISGAGWRNNEQFF.

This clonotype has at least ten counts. The CDR3 loop is CASSPTSFSYNEQFF. Written as DNA, the CDR3 is TGTGCCAGCAGCCCGACTTCTTTCTCCTACAATGAGCAGTTCTTC. The rearrangement links TRBV3-1 to TRBJ2-1, with no clear D. This CDR3 spans 15 amino acids. Looked up from germline, CDR1 is LGHDT and CDR2 is YNNKEL (reference sequence). V was cut by 4 bases and J by 0 bases, with 10 bases left in between.

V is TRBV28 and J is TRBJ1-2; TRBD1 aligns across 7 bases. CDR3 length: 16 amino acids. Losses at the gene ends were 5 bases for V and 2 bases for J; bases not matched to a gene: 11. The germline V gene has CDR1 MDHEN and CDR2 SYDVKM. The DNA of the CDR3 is TGTGCCAGCAGTGAAACCACAGGGGTTGGCAACTATGGCTACACCTTC. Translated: CASSETTGVGNYGYTF.

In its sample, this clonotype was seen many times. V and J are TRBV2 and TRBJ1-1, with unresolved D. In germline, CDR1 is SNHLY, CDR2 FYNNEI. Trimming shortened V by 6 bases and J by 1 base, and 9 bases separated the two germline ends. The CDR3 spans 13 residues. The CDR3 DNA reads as TGTGCCAGCAGACGGTCGTCGAACACTGAAGCTTTCTTT. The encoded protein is CASRRSSNTEAFF. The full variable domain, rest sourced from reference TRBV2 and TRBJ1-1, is EPEVTQTPSHQVTQMGQEVILRCVPISNHLYFYWYRQILGQKVEFLVSFYNNEISEKSEIFDDQFSVERPDGSNFTLKIRSTKLEDSAMYFCASRRSSNTEAFFGQGTRLTVV.

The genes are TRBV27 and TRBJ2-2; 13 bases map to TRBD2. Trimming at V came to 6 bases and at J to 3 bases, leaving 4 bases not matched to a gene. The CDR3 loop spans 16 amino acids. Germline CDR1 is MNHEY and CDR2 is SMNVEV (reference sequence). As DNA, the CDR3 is TGTGCCAGCAGGTCCGGACTAGCGGGAGACACCGGGGAGCTGTTTTTT. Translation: CASRSGLAGDTGELFF.

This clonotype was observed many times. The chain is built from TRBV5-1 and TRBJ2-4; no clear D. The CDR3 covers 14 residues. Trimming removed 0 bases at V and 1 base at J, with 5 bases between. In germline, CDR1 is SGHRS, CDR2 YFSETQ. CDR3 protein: CASSLDGAKNIQYF. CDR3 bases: TGCGCCAGCAGCTTGGACGGGGCCAAAAACATTCAGTACTTC.

CDR3 coding DNA: TGTGCCACCGTCGGACAAGGGAACACTGAAGCTTTCTTT. It codes for CATVGQGNTEAFF. This chain joins TRBV10-3 and TRBJ1-1, with a tentative D call TRBD1 (5 bases). Germline values: CDR1 ENHRY, CDR2 SYGVKD. Trimming took 10 bases from V and 1 from J, leaving 13 bases between them. This CDR3 has 13 amino acids.

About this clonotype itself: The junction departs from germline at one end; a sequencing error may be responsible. DNA of the CDR3: TGTACCAGCAGTTACATCCGGGACTCCCGGGAGACCCAGTACTTC. Translating it yields CTSSYIRDSRETQYF. The rearrangement joins TRBV6-5 to TRBJ2-5, with D possibly matching TRBD2 (6 bases). The CDR3 totals 15 residues. Germline assignment: CDR1 MNHEY and CDR2 SVGAGI.

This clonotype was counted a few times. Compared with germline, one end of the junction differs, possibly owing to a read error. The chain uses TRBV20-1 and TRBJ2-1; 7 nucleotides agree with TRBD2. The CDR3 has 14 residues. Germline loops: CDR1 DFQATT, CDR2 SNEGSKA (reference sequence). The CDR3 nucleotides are TGCAGTGCCCGGACCAGGGAGGGGCCCAATGAGCAGCTCTTC. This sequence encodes CSARTREGPNEQLF.

In DNA, the CDR3 is TGCGCCAGCAGCTTGGTTAGGGGGCGAGACACCGGGGAGCTGTTTTTT. Encoded protein: CASSLVRGRDTGELFF. The chain employs TRBV5-1 and TRBJ2-2, with 7 bases lining up with TRBD1. This CDR3 spans 16 amino acids. Germline V gives CDR1 SGHRS, CDR2 YFSETQ. The junction had 5 bases not matched to a gene; V was cut back by 0 bases and J by 3 bases.

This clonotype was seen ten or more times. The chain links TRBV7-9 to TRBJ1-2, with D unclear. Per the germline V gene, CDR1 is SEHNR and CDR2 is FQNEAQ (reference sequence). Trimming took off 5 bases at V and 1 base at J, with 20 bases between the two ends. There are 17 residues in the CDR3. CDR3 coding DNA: TGTGCCAGCAGCCCCCCGATACTTGCCCCCGATAACTATGGCTACACCTTC. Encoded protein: CASSPPILAPDNYGYTF.

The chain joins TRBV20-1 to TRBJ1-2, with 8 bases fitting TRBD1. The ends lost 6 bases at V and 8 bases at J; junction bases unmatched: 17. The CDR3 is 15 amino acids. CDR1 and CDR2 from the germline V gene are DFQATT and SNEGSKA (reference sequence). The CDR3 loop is CSAPNFDRGEVGYTF. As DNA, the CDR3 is TGCAGTGCCCCAAATTTTGACAGGGGCGAGGTGGGCTACACCTTC.

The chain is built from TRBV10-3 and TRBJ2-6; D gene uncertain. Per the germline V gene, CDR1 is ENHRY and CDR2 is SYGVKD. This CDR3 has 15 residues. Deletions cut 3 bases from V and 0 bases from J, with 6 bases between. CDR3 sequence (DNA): TGTGCCATCAGTGACGAGCGCTCTGGGGCCAACGTCCTGACTTTC. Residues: CAISDERSGANVLTF.

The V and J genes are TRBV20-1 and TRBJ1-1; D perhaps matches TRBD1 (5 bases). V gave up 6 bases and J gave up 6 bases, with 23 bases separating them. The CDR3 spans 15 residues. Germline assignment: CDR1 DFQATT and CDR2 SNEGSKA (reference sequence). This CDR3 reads CSAGGDPQVNAEAFF. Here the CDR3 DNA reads TGCAGTGCGGGGGGGGATCCCCAAGTTAACGCTGAAGCTTTCTTT.

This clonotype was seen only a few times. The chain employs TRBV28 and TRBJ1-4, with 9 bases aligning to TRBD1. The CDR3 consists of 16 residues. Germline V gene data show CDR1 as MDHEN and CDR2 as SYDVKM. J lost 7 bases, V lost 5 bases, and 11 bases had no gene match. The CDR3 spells CASSPAPGQGPEKLFF. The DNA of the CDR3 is TGTGCCAGCAGTCCCGCCCCGGGACAGGGTCCTGAAAAACTGTTTTTT.

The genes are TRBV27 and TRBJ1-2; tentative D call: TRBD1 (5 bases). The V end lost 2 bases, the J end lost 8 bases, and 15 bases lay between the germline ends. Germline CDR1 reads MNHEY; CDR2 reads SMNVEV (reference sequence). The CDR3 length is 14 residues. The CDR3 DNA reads TGTGCCAGCAGTTTAGGGGGGGGAGATAGAGGCTACACCTTC. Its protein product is CASSLGGGDRGYTF.

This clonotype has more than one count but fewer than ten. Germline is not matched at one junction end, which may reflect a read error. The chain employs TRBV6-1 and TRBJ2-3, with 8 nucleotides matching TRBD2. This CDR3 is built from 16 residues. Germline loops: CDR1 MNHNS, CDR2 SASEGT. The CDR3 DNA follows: TGTGCCAGCGGTAAGGTAGCGGGACTCTACACAAATACGCAGTATTTT. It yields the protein CASGKVAGLYTNTQYF.

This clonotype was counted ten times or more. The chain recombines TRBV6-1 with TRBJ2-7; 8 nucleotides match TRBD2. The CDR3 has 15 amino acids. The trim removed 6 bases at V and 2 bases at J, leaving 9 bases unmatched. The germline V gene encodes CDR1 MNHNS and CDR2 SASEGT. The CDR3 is CASSPGGGFPYEQYF. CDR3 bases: TGTGCCAGCAGCCCGGGGGGGGGGTTCCCCTACGAGCAGTACTTC.

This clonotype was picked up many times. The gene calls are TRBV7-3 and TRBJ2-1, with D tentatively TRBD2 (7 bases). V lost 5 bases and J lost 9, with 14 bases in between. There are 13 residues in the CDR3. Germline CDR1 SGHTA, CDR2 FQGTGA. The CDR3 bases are TGTGCCAGCAGCGAGGGAGGGGGGACTGAGCAGTTCTTC. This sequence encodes CASSEGGGTEQFF.

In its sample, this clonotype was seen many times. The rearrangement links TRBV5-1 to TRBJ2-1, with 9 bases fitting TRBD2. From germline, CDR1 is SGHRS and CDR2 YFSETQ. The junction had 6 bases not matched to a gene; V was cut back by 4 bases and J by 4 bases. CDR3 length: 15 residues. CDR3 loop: CASSPERGAYNEQFF. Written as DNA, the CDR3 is TGCGCCAGCAGCCCAGAGCGGGGGGCTTACAATGAGCAGTTCTTC.

The CDR3 bases are TGTGCCAGCAGCTCACGCCCGTACCAAGAGACCCAGTACTTC. Its translation is CASSSRPYQETQYF. This chain uses TRBV9 with TRBJ2-5, with D unresolved. V was cut by 4 bases and J by 0 bases, with 10 bases left in between. Germline V lookup: CDR1 SGDLS, CDR2 YYNGEE. This CDR3 region has 14 residues. The full variable domain, its missing parts supplied by reference TRBV9 and TRBJ2-5, is DSGVTQTPKHLITATGQRVTLRCSPRSGDLSVYWYQQSLDQGLQFLIQYYNGEERAKGNILERFSAQQFPDLHSELNLSSLELGDSALYFCASSSRPYQETQYFGPGTRLLVL.

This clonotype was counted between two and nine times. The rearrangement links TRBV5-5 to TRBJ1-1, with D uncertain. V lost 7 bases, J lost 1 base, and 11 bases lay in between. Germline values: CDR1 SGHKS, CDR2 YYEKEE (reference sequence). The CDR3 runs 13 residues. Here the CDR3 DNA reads TGTGCCAGCGAACGGACTTGGAACACTGAAGCTTTCTTT. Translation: CASERTWNTEAFF.

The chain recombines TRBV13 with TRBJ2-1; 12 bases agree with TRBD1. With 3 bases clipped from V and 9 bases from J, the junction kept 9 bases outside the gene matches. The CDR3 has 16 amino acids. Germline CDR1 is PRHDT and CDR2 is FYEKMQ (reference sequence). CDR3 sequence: CASSLGGQGAVGEQFF. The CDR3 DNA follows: TGTGCCAGCAGCTTGGGGGGACAGGGGGCGGTCGGTGAGCAGTTCTTC.